The 10 T cell receptor beta chains given below trace back to one sample, sequenced in a study of T cell changes during pregnancy in multiple sclerosis. TCRdb keeps only in-frame clones here, not all; method: immunoSEQ multiplex PCR. The data contain about 120,000 clones, under 95% of them seen just once; the ten biggest clones take up 6.2%. Specimen: peripheral blood, collected before pregnancy. Receptors were obtained from a female donor with multiple sclerosis, enrolled in a pregnancy study.

The V and J genes are TRBV10-3 and TRBJ2-3; D remains ambiguous. Deletions cut 8 bases from V and 0 bases from J, with 9 bases between. The germline V gene has CDR1 ENHRY and CDR2 SYGVKD. This CDR3 has 13 amino acids. The CDR3 nucleotides are TGTGCCATCGACTCTCAAAGCACAGATACGCAGTATTTT. Encoded protein: CAIDSQSTDTQYF.

J is TRBJ2-7 and V is TRBV28; 8 positions match TRBD1. The trim removed 6 bases at V and 2 bases at J, leaving 9 bases unmatched. There are 15 residues in the CDR3. Germline loops: CDR1 MDHEN, CDR2 SYDVKM. This CDR3 is CASRSTGDSTYEQYF. Here the CDR3 DNA reads TGTGCCAGCAGATCGACAGGGGACAGCACCTACGAGCAGTACTTC. Variable domain in full (rest from reference TRBV28 and TRBJ2-7): DVKVTQSSRYLVKRTGEKVFLECVQDMDHENMFWYRQDPGLGLRLIYFSYDVKMKEKGDIPEGYSVSREKKERFSLILESASTNQTSMYLCASRSTGDSTYEQYFGPGTRLTVT.

The genes are TRBV6-5 and TRBJ1-1; the match to TRBD1 covers 8 bases. Germline CDR1 and CDR2: MNHEY and SVGAGI. The CDR3 sequence is 14 residues long. The ends lost 4 bases at V and 0 bases at J; junction bases unmatched: 1. The CDR3 DNA follows: TGTGCCAGCAGTTGGGACAGGCTGAACACTGAAGCTTTCTTT. It translates to CASSWDRLNTEAFF.

The rearrangement joins TRBV18 to TRBJ2-3, with TRBD1 matching 12 bases. Trimming cost V 8 bases and J 2 bases; bases outside gene matches: 8. The CDR3 loop spans 16 amino acids. CDR1 and CDR2 (germline): KGHSH, LQKENI. CDR3 sequence reads: CASPGQGALSTDTQYF. Here the CDR3 DNA reads TGTGCCAGCCCGGGACAGGGGGCCCTCTCCACAGATACGCAGTATTTT.

This sequence joins TRBV9 and TRBJ2-3; D might be TRBD1 (5 bases). CDR3 length equals 14 residues. Germline V gene sequence: CDR1 SGDLS, CDR2 YYNGEE. V lost 3 bases, J lost 2 bases, and 10 bases lay in between. The CDR3: CASSAGAATDTQYF. As DNA, the CDR3 is TGTGCCAGCAGCGCTGGGGCAGCCACAGATACGCAGTATTTT.

CDR3 nucleotides: TGTGCCAGCAGCTGGGAGGGTTTTAACACTGAAGCTTTCTTT. Its translation is CASSWEGFNTEAFF. The rearrangement links TRBV11-2 to TRBJ1-1; D is uncertain. Deletions cut 4 bases from V and 2 bases from J, with 11 bases between. Germline loops: CDR1 SGHAT, CDR2 FQNNGV. CDR3 length equals 14 residues.

The chain is built from TRBV10-3 and TRBJ2-1; D is possibly TRBD1 (7 bases). V lost 5 bases to trimming and J lost 4 bases, with 12 bases between them. Germline V gene sequence: CDR1 ENHRY, CDR2 SYGVKD. The CDR3 loop spans 14 amino acids. CDR3 sequence: CAISQGGSYNEQFF. CDR3 nucleotide sequence: TGTGCCATCAGTCAGGGGGGTTCGTACAATGAGCAGTTCTTC.

This chain joins TRBV5-1 and TRBJ1-1, with 7 bases aligning to TRBD1. CDR3 length: 16 residues. With 3 bases clipped from V and 4 bases from J, the junction kept 12 bases outside the gene matches. From germline, CDR1 is SGHRS and CDR2 YFSETQ. The DNA of the CDR3 is TGCGCCAGCAGCTGGGCTGCACAGGGGACGGGCACTGAAGCTTTCTTT. Translated, it gives CASSWAAQGTGTEAFF.

This chain joins TRBV5-5 and TRBJ2-5; D not resolved. Trimming removed 4 bases from V and 5 bases from J, with 15 bases in between. This CDR3 spans 14 amino acids. Looked up from germline, CDR1 is SGHKS and CDR2 is YYEKEE (reference sequence). The CDR3 region has the DNA TGTGCCAGCAGCCTGCCGAGGAACGGCGAGACCCAGTACTTC. It yields the protein CASSLPRNGETQYF.

In nucleotides, the CDR3 is TGTGCCAGCAGCATATCGGGGGAGCTGTTTTTT. Its translation is CASSISGELFF. The rearrangement joins TRBV7-6 to TRBJ2-2; no clear D gene. Deletions cut 5 bases from V and 8 bases from J, with 6 bases between. This CDR3 contains 11 residues. The germline CDR1 and CDR2 sequences are SGHVS and FNYEAQ.